These 3 T cell receptor beta chains were sequenced from one sample in a study of blood T cell repertoires in COVID-19. Clones were sequenced by immunoSEQ multiplex PCR, and TCRdb holds only the in-frame ones, with some missing. The sample comprises about 90,000 clones, about 91% of which are singletons, and under 2.5% rests with the top ten. Sequencing was performed on peripheral blood. The receptor source for this set is a human donor with active COVID-19. The donor label of this sample is uncertain.

The chain uses TRBV7-2 and TRBJ2-1, with TRBD2 identical over 16 bases. Per the germline V gene, CDR1 is SGHTA and CDR2 is FQGNSA. The J segment lost 7 bases and the V segment lost 3 bases, leaving 9 bases of the junction unmatched. This CDR3 region has 18 residues. The CDR3 bases are TGTGCCAGCAGCTTGCAGGGACTAGCGGGGGGGAGGTTAAATGAGCAGTTCTTC. It specifies CASSLQGLAGGRLNEQFF.

The chain employs TRBV4-2 and TRBJ1-1; D is perhaps TRBD1 (6 bases). The V end was cut by 3 bases, the J end by 2 bases, with 16 bases between. Germline lookup yields CDR1 LGHNA and CDR2 YNFKEQ. The length of the CDR3 is 16 residues. CDR3 coding DNA: TGTGCCAGCAGCCAGGTGACAGGCCCCCCAAACACTGAAGCTTTCTTT. This translates into CASSQVTGPPNTEAFF.

The table lists this clone with a few counts. The chain is built from TRBV27 and TRBJ2-7, with a possible D match to TRBD1 (5 bases). Trimming pared 8 bases from V and 4 bases from J, leaving 12 bases between. The CDR3 consists of 12 residues. Germline CDR1 and CDR2: MNHEY and SMNVEV (reference sequence). CDR3 nucleotides: TGTGCCAGCGGACAATCGAGTTACGAGCAGTACTTC. Translating it yields CASGQSSYEQYF.